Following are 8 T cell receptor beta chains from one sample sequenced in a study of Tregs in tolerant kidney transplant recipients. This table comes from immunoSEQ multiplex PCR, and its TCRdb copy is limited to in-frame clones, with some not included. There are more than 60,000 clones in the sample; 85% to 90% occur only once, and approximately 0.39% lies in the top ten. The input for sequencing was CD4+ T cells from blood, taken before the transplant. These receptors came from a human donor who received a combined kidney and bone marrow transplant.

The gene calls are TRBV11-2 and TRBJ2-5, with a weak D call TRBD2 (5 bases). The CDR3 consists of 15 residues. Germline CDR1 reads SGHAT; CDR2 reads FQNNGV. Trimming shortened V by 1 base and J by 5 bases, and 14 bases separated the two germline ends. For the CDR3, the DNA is TGTGCCAGCAGCTTAGTGTTATCTCAGCGGGAGACCCAGTACTTC. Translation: CASSLVLSQRETQYF. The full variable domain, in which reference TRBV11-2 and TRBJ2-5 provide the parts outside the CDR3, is EAGVAQSPRYKIIEKRQSVAFWCNPISGHATLYWYQQILGQGPKLLIQFQNNGVVDDSQLPKDRFSAERLKGVDSTLKIQPAKLEDSAVYLCASSLVLSQRETQYFGPGTRLLVL.

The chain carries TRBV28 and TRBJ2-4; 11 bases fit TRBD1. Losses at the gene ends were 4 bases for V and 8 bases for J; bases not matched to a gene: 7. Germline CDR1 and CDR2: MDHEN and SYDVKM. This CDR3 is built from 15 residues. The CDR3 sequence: CASSSRTGGRDIQYF. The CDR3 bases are TGTGCCAGCAGTTCAAGGACAGGGGGCCGGGACATTCAGTACTTC.

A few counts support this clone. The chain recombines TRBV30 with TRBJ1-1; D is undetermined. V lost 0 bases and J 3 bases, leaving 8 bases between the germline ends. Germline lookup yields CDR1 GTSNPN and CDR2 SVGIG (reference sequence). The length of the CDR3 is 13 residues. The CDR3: CAWSVGRDTEAFF. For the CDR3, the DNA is TGTGCCTGGAGTGTAGGGAGAGACACTGAAGCTTTCTTT.

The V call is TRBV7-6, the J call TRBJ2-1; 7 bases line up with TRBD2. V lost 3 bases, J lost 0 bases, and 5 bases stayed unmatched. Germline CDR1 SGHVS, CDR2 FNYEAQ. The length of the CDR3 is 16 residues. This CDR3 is CASSFAGEGSYNEQFF. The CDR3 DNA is TGTGCCAGCAGCTTTGCGGGAGAGGGCTCCTACAATGAGCAGTTCTTC.

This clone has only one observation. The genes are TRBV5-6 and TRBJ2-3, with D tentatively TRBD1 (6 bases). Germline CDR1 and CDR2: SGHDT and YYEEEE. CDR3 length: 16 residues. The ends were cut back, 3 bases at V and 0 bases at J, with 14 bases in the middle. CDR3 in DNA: TGTGCCAGCAGCTCTTTGACAGGCCTAAGCACAGATACGCAGTATTTT. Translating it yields CASSSLTGLSTDTQYF.

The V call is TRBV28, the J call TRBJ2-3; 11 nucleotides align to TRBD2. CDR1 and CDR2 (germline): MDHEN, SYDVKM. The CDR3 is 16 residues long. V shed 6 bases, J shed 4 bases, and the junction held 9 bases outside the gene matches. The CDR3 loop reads CASRDTSGSTSDTQYF. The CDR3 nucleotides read TGTGCCAGCAGAGACACTAGCGGGAGTACATCAGATACGCAGTATTTT.

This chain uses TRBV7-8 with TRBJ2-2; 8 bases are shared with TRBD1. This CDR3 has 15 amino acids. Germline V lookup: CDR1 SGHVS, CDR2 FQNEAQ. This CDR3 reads CVSYRDRNVPGELFF. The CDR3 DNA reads TGTGTTTCGTACCGGGACAGGAATGTTCCCGGGGAGCTGTTTTTT.

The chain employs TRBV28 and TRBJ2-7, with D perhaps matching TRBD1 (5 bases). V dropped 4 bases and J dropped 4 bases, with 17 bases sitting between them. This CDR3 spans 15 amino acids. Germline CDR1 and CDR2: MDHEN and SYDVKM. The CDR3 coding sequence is TGTGCCAGCAGTTCCTACAGGAGAGTAATTTACGAGCAGTACTTC. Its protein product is CASSSYRRVIYEQYF.